Listed below are T cell receptor beta chains from one sample, sequenced in a study of cytomegalovirus exposure and HLA in healthy donors. The protocol was immunoSEQ multiplex PCR, while the TCRdb copy is restricted to in-frame clones and leaves out a portion. The table has some 90,000 clones, roughly 74% seen once. Sequencing was carried out using PBMCs. All receptors come from a woman aged 70-85 years in good health and CMV-seropositive. The CDR3 runs from the conserved cysteine through the conserved F or W. D genes are given only for firm matches. Expanded clones get a size class; other rows say once, few or many, or leave the size out.

clone_size	j_call	d_call	v_call	cdr3_aa	cdr3_nt
-	TRBJ1-2	-	TRBV29-1	CRRGRVGYGYTF	TGCAGAAGGGGCCGGGTCGGCTATGGCTACACCTTC
few	TRBJ1-1	TRBD1	TRBV7-2	CASSPRQGRSTEAFF	TGTGCCAGCAGCCCAAGACAGGGGCGGAGCACTGAAGCTTTCTTT
-	TRBJ2-7	TRBD2	TRBV11-2	CASSGGTSGISYEQYF	TGTGCCAGCAGCGGGGGGACTAGCGGGATCTCCTACGAGCAGTACTTC
-	TRBJ1-4	-	TRBV18	CASSSSVQGGGEKLFF	TGTGCCAGCTCATCGTCTGTTCAGGGAGGAGGAGAAAAACTGTTTTTT
few	TRBJ2-1	TRBD1	TRBV7-3	CASSLRQGGSEQFF	TGTGCCAGCAGCTTACGACAGGGTGGGTCTGAGCAGTTCTTC
-	TRBJ2-1	-	TRBV7-6	CASSLDDSFRYGSVNEQFF	TGTGCCAGCAGCTTAGATGACAGTTTTAGGTACGGCTCTGTCAATGAGCAGTTCTTC
-	TRBJ1-2	TRBD1	TRBV7-2	CASSLSGGRGYGYTF	TGTGCCAGCAGCCTTTCAGGGGGTCGGGGCTATGGCTACACCTTC
-	TRBJ2-5	-	TRBV19	CASSIGRAGTETQYF	TGTGCCAGTAGTATAGGGCGGGCGGGAACAGAGACCCAGTACTTC
-	TRBJ1-3	-	TRBV6-1	CASSEMTGGGNTIYF	TGTGCCAGCAGTGAAATGACAGGTGGTGGAAACACCATATATTTT
-	TRBJ1-5	-	TRBV28	CASSSTTGAQPQHF	TGTGCCAGCAGTTCCACGACAGGTGCTCAGCCCCAGCATTTT
-	TRBJ1-2	-	TRBV11-2	CASSSGLYGYTF	TGTGCCAGCAGCTCCGGACTCTATGGCTACACCTTC
-	TRBJ1-4	TRBD1	TRBV7-2	CASSLVPRGREKLFF	TGTGCCAGCAGCTTAGTACCCAGGGGGCGCGAAAAACTGTTTTTT
-	TRBJ2-2	-	TRBV4-2	CASSQITEVLRTGELFF	TGTGCCAGCAGCCAAATTACTGAGGTCCTTAGGACCGGGGAGCTGTTTTTT
few	TRBJ1-2	-	TRBV19	CASSRDTTNYGYTF	TGTGCCAGTAGCCGGGACACGACTAACTATGGCTACACCTTC
-	TRBJ1-3	-	TRBV6-5	CASSDAGLGNTIYF	TGTGCCAGCAGTGATGCGGGACTTGGAAACACCATATATTTT
-	TRBJ2-2	-	TRBV7-9	CASSFYRGRFPGELFF	TGTGCCAGCAGCTTTTATCGTGGGAGGTTTCCCGGGGAGCTGTTTTTT
few	TRBJ2-5	TRBD2	TRBV28	CASSIAGVGQETQYF	TGTGCCAGCAGTATAGCGGGGGTGGGACAAGAGACCCAGTACTTC
-	TRBJ2-7	-	TRBV21-1	CASSKGDSGTSAREQYF	TGTGCCAGCAGCAAAGGAGACAGTGGTACTAGCGCTCGGGAGCAGTACTTC
few	TRBJ2-6	-	TRBV27	CASSSVKGISGANVLTF	TGTGCCAGCAGTAGTGTTAAGGGGATCTCTGGGGCCAACGTCCTGACTTTC
few	TRBJ2-2	TRBD2	TRBV5-1	CASSSGGTNTGELFF	TGCGCCAGCAGCTCGGGGGGGACAAACACCGGGGAGCTGTTTTTT
-	TRBJ2-1	TRBD2	TRBV7-3	CASSGGGSGRNEQFF	TGTGCCAGCAGCGGGGGGGGGAGCGGGAGAAACGAGCAGTTCTTC
-	TRBJ2-3	-	TRBV18	CASSPLRADTQYF	TGTGCCAGCTCACCACTTAGAGCAGATACGCAGTATTTT
few	TRBJ1-4	-	TRBV11-2	CASSLGEEKLFF	TGTGCCAGCAGCTTAGGAGAGGAAAAACTGTTTTTT
-	TRBJ1-2	TRBD1	TRBV4-2	CASSQTGVYGYTF	TGTGCCAGCAGCCAGACAGGGGTCTATGGCTACACCTTC
few	TRBJ2-3	-	TRBV27	CASSLSYTDTQYF	TGTGCCAGCAGTTTATCGTACACAGATACGCAGTATTTT
-	TRBJ1-2	TRBD1	TRBV28	CASSLWWDRGSGYTF	TGTGCCAGCAGTTTATGGTGGGACAGGGGAAGCGGCTACACCTTC
-	TRBJ2-7	-	TRBV28	CASSEERGPPYEQYF	TGTGCCAGCAGTGAGGAGCGCGGCCCCCCCTACGAGCAGTACTTC
-	TRBJ2-5	TRBD2	TRBV4-3	CASSQDWGGETQYF	TGCGCCAGCAGCCAAGATTGGGGGGGGGAGACCCAGTACTTC